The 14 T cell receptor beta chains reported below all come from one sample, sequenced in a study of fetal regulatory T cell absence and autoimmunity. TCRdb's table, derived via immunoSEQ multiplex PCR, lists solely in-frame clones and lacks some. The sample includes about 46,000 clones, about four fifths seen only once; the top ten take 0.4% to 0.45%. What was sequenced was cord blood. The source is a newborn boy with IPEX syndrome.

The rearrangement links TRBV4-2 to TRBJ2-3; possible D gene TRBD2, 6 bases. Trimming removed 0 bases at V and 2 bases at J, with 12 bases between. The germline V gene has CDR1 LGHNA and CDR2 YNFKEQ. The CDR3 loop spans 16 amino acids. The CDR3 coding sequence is TGTGCCAGCAGCCAAGAAGTCGGAGGGTACACAGATACGCAGTATTTT. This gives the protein CASSQEVGGYTDTQYF.

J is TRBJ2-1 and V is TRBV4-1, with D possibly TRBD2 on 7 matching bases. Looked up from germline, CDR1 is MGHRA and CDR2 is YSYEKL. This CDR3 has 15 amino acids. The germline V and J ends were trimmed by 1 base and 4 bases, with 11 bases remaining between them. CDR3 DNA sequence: TGCGCCAGCAGCCAAGGGGCGGGGGCGTACAATGAGCAGTTCTTC. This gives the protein CASSQGAGAYNEQFF.

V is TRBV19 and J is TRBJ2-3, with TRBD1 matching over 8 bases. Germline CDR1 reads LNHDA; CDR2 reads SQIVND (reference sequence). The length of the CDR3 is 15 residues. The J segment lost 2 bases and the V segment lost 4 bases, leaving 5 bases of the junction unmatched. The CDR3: CASSNRGTFTDTQYF. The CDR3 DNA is TGTGCCAGTAGTAACAGGGGGACCTTCACAGATACGCAGTATTTT.

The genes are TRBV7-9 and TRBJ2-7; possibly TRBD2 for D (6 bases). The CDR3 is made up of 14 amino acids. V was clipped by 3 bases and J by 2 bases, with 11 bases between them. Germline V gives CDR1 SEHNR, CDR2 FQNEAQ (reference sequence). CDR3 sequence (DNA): TGTGCCAGCAGCTTCGGTAGCGGCCCCTACGAGCAGTACTTC. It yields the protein CASSFGSGPYEQYF.

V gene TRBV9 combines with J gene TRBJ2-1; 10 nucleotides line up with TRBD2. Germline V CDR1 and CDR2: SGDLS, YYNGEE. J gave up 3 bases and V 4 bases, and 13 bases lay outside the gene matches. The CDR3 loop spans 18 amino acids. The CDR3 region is CASSHTPGTSAGYNEQFF. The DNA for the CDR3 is TGTGCCAGCAGCCACACTCCCGGGACTAGCGCCGGCTACAATGAGCAGTTCTTC.

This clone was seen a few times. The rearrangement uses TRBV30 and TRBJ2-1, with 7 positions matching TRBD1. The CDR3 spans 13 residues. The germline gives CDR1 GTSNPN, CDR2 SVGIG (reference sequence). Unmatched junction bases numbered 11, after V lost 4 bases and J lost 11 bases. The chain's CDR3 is CAWKALIQGQQFF. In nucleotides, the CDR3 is TGTGCCTGGAAAGCCCTTATACAGGGGCAGCAGTTCTTC.

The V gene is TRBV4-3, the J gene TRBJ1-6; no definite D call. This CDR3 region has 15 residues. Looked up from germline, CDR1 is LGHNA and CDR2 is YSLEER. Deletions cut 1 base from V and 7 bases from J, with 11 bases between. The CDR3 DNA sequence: TGCGCCAGCAGCCAAGTGGGCACGGGGAATTCACCCCTCCACTTT. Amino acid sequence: CASSQVGTGNSPLHF.

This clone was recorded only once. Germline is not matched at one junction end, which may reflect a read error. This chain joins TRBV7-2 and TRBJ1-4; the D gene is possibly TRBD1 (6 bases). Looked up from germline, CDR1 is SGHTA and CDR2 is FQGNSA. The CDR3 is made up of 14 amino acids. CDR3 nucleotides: TGTGCCAGCAGCTTATTTGGACAGCGGGAGTCCCAGATTTTT. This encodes CASSLFGQRESQIF. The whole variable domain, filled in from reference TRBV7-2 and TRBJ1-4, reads GAGVSQSPSNKVTEKGKDVELRCDPISGHTALYWYRQSLGQGLEFLIYFQGNSAPDKSGLPSDRFSAERTGGSVSTLTIQRTQQEDSAVYLCASSLFGQRESQIFGSGTQLSVL.

In DNA, the CDR3 is TGTGCCAGCAGCCTTCGTCACGAGCAGTACTTC. The encoded protein is CASSLRHEQYF. The rearrangement uses TRBV5-4 and TRBJ2-7; D is ambiguous. Germline CDR1 reads SGHNT; CDR2 reads YYREEE (reference sequence). The CDR3 has 11 residues. Deletions cut 4 bases from V and 5 bases from J, with 7 bases between.

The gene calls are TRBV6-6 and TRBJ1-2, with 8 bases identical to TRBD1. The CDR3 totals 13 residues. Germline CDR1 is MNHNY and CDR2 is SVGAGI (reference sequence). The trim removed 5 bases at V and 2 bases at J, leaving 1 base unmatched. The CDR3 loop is CASSRQGNYGYTF. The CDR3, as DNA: TGTGCCAGCAGTCGACAGGGGAACTATGGCTACACCTTC.

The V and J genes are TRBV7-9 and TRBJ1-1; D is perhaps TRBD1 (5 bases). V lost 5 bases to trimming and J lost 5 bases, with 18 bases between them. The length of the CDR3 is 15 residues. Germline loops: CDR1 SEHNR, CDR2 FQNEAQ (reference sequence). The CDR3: CASSAVSGASTEAFF. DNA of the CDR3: TGTGCCAGCAGCGCCGTTAGCGGGGCGAGTACTGAAGCTTTCTTT.

The CDR3 spells CASSLESGGKQYF. The CDR3 DNA follows: TGCGCCAGCAGCTTGGAATCCGGGGGCAAGCAGTACTTC. This rearrangement joins TRBV5-1 to TRBJ2-7; D could derive from TRBD1 or TRBD2 (6 bases each). The CDR3 runs 13 residues. The germline CDR1 and CDR2 sequences are SGHRS and YFSETQ. Trimming cost V 0 bases and J 8 bases, with 12 bases left between them.

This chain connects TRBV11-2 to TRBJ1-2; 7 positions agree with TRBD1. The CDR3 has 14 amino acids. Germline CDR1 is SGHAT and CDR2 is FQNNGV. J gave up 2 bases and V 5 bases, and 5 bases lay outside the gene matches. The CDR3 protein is CASSLGQANYGYTF. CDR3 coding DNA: TGTGCCAGCAGCCTTGGACAGGCCAACTATGGCTACACCTTC.

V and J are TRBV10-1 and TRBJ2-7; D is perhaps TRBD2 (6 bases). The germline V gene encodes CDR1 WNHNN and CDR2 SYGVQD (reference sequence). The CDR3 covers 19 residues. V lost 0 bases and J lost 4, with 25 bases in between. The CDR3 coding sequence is TGCGCCAGCAGTGAGTCGGGGGACGATCGGGGGACCGTTTCGTACGAGCAGTACTTC. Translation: CASSESGDDRGTVSYEQYF.